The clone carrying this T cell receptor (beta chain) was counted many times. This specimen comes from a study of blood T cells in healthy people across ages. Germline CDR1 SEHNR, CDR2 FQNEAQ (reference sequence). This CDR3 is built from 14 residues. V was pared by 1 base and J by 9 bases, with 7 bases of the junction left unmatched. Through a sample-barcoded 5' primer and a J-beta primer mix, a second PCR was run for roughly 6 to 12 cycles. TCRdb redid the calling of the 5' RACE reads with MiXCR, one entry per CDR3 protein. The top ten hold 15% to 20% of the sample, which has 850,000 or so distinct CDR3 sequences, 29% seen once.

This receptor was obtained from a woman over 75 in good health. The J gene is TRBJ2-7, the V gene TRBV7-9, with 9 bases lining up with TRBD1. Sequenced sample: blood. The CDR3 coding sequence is TGTGCCAGCAGCTTAGGACAGGGGGATTATAGGCAGTACTTC. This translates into CASSLGQGDYRQYF.